Listed here are 20 T cell receptor beta chains from one sample, sequenced in a study of response to subunit inactivated influenza vaccine. TCRdb redid the calling of the RT-PCR reads with MiXCR, one entry per CDR3 protein. The sample lists about 520,000 distinct CDR3 sequences; approximately 7.3% were seen once. The material was PBMCs from blood, obtained about 23 months after vaccination. Receptors originate from a man aged 45 to 75 who received an inactivated influenza vaccine.

The sample holds a few counts of this clonotype. This chain uses TRBV7-2 with TRBJ2-1; 7 bases line up with TRBD1. Germline values: CDR1 SGHTA, CDR2 FQGNSA. After removal of 11 bases from V and 1 base from J, the junction contained 8 bases not matched to a gene. The CDR3 runs 14 residues. CDR3 sequence (DNA): TGTGCCTCCACCCGGGACAGATCCTACAATGAGCAGTTCTTC. Translated: CASTRDRSYNEQFF.

There are a few counts of this clonotype. The chain carries TRBV3-1 and TRBJ2-1; 10 bases agree with TRBD2. Germline assignment: CDR1 LGHDT and CDR2 YNNKEL (reference sequence). The CDR3 consists of 18 residues. V trimming: 5 bases; J trimming: 5 bases; junction bases outside the gene matches: 15. The DNA of the CDR3 is TGTGCCAGCAGCACAACGACTCCCGGACTAGCGGAAAACAATGAGCAGTTCTTC. This encodes CASSTTTPGLAENNEQFF.

This clonotype was counted ten times or more. The gene calls are TRBV3-1 and TRBJ2-1, with D hard to call. V shed 5 bases and J shed 0 bases, with 11 bases lying between them. Germline assignment: CDR1 LGHDT and CDR2 YNNKEL (reference sequence). The CDR3 loop spans 15 amino acids. The CDR3 reads CASSLSPRSYNEQFF. In nucleotides, the CDR3 is TGTGCCAGCAGCTTGAGTCCCCGCTCCTACAATGAGCAGTTCTTC.

This clonotype was recorded a few times. The gene calls are TRBV12-3 or TRBV12-4 and TRBJ1-1; D is possibly TRBD1 (6 bases). V was clipped by 8 bases and J by 5 bases, with 18 bases between them. The CDR3 has 14 amino acids. The CDR3 region has the DNA TGTGCCAGCGGTTACAGGGACTCGTGGACTGAAGCTTTCTTT. Protein: CASGYRDSWTEAFF.

The sample holds a few counts of this clonotype. The rearrangement joins TRBV10-3 to TRBJ2-3; D not certain. The CDR3 contains 15 residues. Germline assignment: CDR1 ENHRY and CDR2 SYGVKD. V lost 0 bases, J lost 1 base, and 8 bases lay in between. This CDR3 is CAISESPQRTDTQYF. The CDR3 DNA reads TGTGCCATCAGTGAGTCGCCCCAGCGCACAGATACGCAGTATTTT.

The chain uses TRBV12-3 or TRBV12-4 and TRBJ1-1; maybe TRBD1 (6 bases). There are 14 residues in the CDR3. With 7 bases removed from V and 1 base from J, the gap between germline ends came to 13 bases. CDR3 sequence (DNA): TGTGCCAGCACCGCCGGGACAAGGAACACTGAAGCTTTCTTT. Protein sequence: CASTAGTRNTEAFF.

This clonotype was seen a few times. This chain joins TRBV30 and TRBJ1-5, with a possible D match to TRBD1 (5 bases). The CDR3 is 13 amino acids. The V gene lost 4 bases and the J gene lost 4 bases, with 11 bases spanning the gap. Per the germline V gene, CDR1 is GTSNPN and CDR2 is SVGIG (reference sequence). CDR3 DNA: TGTGCCTGGAACAAACAGGTGAATCAGCCCCAGCATTTT. Protein: CAWNKQVNQPQHF. Looking up the rest from reference TRBV30 and TRBJ1-5 gives the full variable domain: SQTIHQWPATLVQPVGSPLSLECTVEGTSNPNLYWYRQAAGRGLQLLFYSVGIGQISSEVPQNLSASRPQDRQFILSSKKLLLSDSGFYLCAWNKQVNQPQHFGDGTRLSIL.

This clonotype was recorded a few times. The chain is built from TRBV29-1 and TRBJ2-2; D not resolved. V shed 5 bases and J shed 0 bases, with 7 bases lying between them. The germline V gene has CDR1 SQVTM and CDR2 ANQGSEA. There are 13 residues in the CDR3. The CDR3 DNA follows: TGCAGCGTTCTGTCAACGAACACCGGGGAGCTGTTTTTT. The encoded protein is CSVLSTNTGELFF.

This clonotype was seen a few times. This rearrangement joins TRBV29-1 to TRBJ2-1; D is ambiguous. The length of the CDR3 is 14 residues. Germline CDR1 is SQVTM and CDR2 is ANQGSEA. Between the trimmed V and J ends, which lost 2 bases and 5 bases, there was a span of 13 bases. The CDR3 DNA is TGCAGCGTTGAAATACCCCCTCATGACAATGAGCAGTTCTTC. This encodes CSVEIPPHDNEQFF.

This clonotype was seen only a few times. The chain has TRBV27 and TRBJ2-3; possible D gene TRBD1, 6 bases. Trimming took off 0 bases at V and 0 bases at J, with 10 bases between the two ends. The CDR3 runs to 16 residues. CDR1 is MNHEY and CDR2 is SMNVEV in the germline V gene (reference sequence). The CDR3 protein is CASSLSPGQSTDTQYF. The CDR3 DNA reads TGTGCCAGCAGTTTATCACCCGGACAGAGCACAGATACGCAGTATTTT.

This clonotype was recorded many times. V and J are TRBV12-3 or TRBV12-4 and TRBJ1-1, with a possible D match to TRBD1 (6 bases). The CDR3 totals 11 residues. Trimming stripped 6 bases from V and 4 bases from J, with 6 bases between. DNA for the CDR3: TGTGCCAGCAGGACAGGCACTGAAGCTTTCTTT. It translates to CASRTGTEAFF.

This clonotype was recorded many times. The genes are TRBV7-6 and TRBJ2-1; no clear D gene. The V end lost 5 bases, the J end lost 2 bases, and 16 bases lay between the germline ends. The CDR3 is 16 residues long. Looked up from germline, CDR1 is SGHVS and CDR2 is FNYEAQ. CDR3 nucleotides: TGTGCCAGCAGCCTAGAATTAGTTTCGACCTACAATGAGCAGTTCTTC. Residues: CASSLELVSTYNEQFF.

This clonotype was picked up a small number of times. The V gene is TRBV5-1, the J gene TRBJ2-2; 7 bases are shared with TRBD1. Trimming cost V 4 bases and J 6 bases; bases outside gene matches: 6. Germline V gives CDR1 SGHRS, CDR2 YFSETQ. The CDR3 contains 14 residues. The CDR3 region has the DNA TGCGCCAGCAGCCAGGGACAGAGAGCCGGGGAGCTGTTTTTT. Encoded protein: CASSQGQRAGELFF.

This clonotype came up many times. J is TRBJ2-1 and V is TRBV18; TRBD2 might be the D (6 bases). Germline lookup yields CDR1 KGHSH and CDR2 LQKENI. V lost 2 bases and J 10 bases, leaving 12 bases between the germline ends. This CDR3 has 13 amino acids. The CDR3 protein is CASSPTEGLEQFF. The DNA of the CDR3 is TGTGCCAGCTCACCAACGGAGGGACTCGAGCAGTTCTTC.

This clonotype was counted at least ten times. The chain employs TRBV15 and TRBJ2-6; D remains ambiguous. Trimming shortened V by 2 bases and J by 1 base, and 9 bases separated the two germline ends. This CDR3 comprises 16 residues. CDR1 and CDR2 (germline): LNHNV, YYDKDF (reference sequence). The DNA for the CDR3 is TGTGCCACCAGCAGATCAGACATTTCTGGGGCCAACGTCCTGACTTTC. It codes for CATSRSDISGANVLTF.

Only a few counts were recorded for this clonotype. V gene TRBV12-3 or TRBV12-4 combines with J gene TRBJ2-1; unclear D gene. V was clipped by 1 base and J by 9 bases, with 7 bases between them. CDR3 length: 12 residues. Here the CDR3 reads CASSLGTIEQFF. The DNA of the CDR3 is TGTGCCAGCAGTTTAGGAACGATTGAGCAGTTCTTC.

The sample holds many counts of this clonotype. The chain carries TRBV29-1 and TRBJ2-7; D ambiguous. The CDR3 is 14 residues long. The germline gives CDR1 SQVTM, CDR2 ANQGSEA. Trimming took 0 bases from V and 6 from J, leaving 15 bases between them. In DNA form, the CDR3 reads TGCAGCGTTGAAGATATGGGGTTGAGAGGCGAGCAGTACTTC. Translated: CSVEDMGLRGEQYF.

The rearrangement links TRBV9 to TRBJ2-7; 9 bases match TRBD1. Germline-derived CDR1 and CDR2 are SGDLS and YYNGEE. The CDR3 totals 14 residues. The V gene end was trimmed by 3 bases and the J gene end by 6 bases; junction bases not matched to a gene: 7. CDR3 residues: CASSAYRGPGEQYF. The CDR3, as DNA: TGTGCCAGCAGCGCCTACAGGGGGCCCGGCGAGCAGTACTTC.

This clonotype showed up just a few times. J is TRBJ1-4 and V is TRBV27; D gene unclear. From germline, CDR1 is MNHEY and CDR2 SMNVEV (reference sequence). This CDR3 region has 14 residues. Trimming removed 2 bases from V and 6 bases from J, with 10 bases in between. The CDR3 region has the DNA TGTGCCAGCAGTTTAGTAGGTCCTGATGAAAAACTGTTTTTT. Protein product: CASSLVGPDEKLFF.

The chain joins TRBV20-1 to TRBJ1-5, with D tentatively TRBD1 (6 bases). This CDR3 is 15 amino acids long. Germline CDR1 and CDR2: DFQATT and SNEGSKA (reference sequence). The V and J ends lost 4 bases and 2 bases respectively, with 15 bases between them. CDR3 protein: CSATRTAGGNQPQHF. The DNA for the CDR3 is TGCAGTGCTACCCGGACAGCGGGGGGCAATCAGCCCCAGCATTTT.